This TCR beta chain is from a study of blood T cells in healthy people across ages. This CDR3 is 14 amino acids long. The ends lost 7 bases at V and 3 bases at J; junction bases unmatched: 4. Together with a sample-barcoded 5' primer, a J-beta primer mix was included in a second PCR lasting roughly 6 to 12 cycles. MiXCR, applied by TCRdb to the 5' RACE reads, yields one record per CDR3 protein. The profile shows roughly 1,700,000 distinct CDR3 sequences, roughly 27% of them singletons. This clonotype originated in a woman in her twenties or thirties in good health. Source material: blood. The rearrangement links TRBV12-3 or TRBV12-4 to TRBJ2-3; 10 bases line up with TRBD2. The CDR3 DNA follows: TGTGCCAGCACCCAGCGGGAGGGTACAGATACGCAGTATTTT. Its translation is CASTQREGTDTQYF.